This section outlines one T cell receptor beta chain sequence together with its context. A much larger clone lies a single base off, so this may be a read error. This CDR3 fails to terminate in the conserved phenylalanine or tryptophan, so it likely reflects a read error. There are 10 residues in the CDR3. Germline values: CDR1 SQVTM, CDR2 ANQGSEA. The V end lost 7 bases, the J end lost 3 bases, and 6 bases lay between the germline ends. This sample was included in a study of molecular identifiers for immune sequencing clone quantification. Previously reported methods and listed TCR primers produced the bulk TCR libraries. MiXCR, applied by TCRdb to the PCR reads, yields one record per CDR3 protein. Of about 510,000 distinct CDR3 sequences detected, over 20% appear once; the ten largest clones hold approximately 0.8%.

The chain recombines TRBV29-1 with TRBJ1-1, with D uncertain. The sample taken for sequencing was naive CD8+ T cells from blood, with Jurkat cell RNA spiked in. Subset defined: FACS-sorted CD8+CD4-CCR7+CD45RA+ naive T cells. The origin of this receptor is a human donor in good health. Some libraries in this study had Jurkat cell RNA spiked in. The CDR3: CSALDTEAFS. The DNA for the CDR3 is TGCAGCGCCCTCGACACTGAAGCTTTCTCT.